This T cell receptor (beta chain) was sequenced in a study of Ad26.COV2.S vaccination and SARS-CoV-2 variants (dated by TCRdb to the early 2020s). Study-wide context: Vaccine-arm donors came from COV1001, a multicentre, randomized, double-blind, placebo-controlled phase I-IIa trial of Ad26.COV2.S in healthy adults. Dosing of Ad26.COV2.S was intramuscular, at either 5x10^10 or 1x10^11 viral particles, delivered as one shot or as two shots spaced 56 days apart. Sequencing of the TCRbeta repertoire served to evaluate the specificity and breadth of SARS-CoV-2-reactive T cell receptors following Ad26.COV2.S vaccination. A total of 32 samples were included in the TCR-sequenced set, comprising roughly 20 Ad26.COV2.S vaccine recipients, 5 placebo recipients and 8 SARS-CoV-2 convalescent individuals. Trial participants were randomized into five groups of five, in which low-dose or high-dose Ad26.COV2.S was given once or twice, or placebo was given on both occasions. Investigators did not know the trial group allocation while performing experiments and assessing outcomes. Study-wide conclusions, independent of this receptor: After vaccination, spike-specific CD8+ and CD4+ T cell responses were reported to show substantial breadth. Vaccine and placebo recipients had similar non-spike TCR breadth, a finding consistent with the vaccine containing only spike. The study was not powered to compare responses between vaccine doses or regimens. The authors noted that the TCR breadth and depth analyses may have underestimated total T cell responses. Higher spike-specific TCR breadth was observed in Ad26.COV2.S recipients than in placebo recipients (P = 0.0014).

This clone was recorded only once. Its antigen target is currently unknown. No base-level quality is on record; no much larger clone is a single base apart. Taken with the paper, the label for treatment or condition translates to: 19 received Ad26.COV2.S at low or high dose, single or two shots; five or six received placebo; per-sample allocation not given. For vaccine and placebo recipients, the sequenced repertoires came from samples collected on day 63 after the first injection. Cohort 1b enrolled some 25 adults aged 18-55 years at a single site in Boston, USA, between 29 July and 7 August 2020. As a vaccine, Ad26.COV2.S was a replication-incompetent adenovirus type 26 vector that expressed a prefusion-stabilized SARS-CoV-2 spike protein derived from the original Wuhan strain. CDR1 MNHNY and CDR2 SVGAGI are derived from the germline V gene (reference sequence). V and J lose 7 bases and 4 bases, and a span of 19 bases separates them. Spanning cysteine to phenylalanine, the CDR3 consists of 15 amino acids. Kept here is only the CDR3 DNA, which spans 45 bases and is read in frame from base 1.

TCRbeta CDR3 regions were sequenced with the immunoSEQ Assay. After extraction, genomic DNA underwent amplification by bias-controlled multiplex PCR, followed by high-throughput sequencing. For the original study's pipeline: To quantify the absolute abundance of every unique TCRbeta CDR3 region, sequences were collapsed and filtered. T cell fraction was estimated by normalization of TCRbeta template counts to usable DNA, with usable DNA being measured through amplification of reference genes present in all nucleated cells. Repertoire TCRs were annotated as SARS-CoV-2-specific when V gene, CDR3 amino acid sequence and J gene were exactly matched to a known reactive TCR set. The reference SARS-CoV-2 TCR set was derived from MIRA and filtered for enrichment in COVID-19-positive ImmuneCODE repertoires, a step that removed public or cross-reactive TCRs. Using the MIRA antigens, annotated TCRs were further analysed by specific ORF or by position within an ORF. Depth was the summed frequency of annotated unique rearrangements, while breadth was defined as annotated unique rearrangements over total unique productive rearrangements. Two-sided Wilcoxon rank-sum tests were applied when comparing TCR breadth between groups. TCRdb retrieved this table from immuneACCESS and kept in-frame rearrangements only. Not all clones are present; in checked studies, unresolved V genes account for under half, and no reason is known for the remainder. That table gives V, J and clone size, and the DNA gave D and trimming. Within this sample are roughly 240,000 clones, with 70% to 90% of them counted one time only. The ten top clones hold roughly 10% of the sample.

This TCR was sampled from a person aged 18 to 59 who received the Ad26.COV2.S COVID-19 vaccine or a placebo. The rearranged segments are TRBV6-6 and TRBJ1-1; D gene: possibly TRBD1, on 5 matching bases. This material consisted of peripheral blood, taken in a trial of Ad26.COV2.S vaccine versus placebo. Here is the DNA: TGTGCCAGCACCTCCCTTCGGGGGATTGGCACTGAAGCTTTCTTT. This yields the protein CASTSLRGIGTEAFF.